This T cell receptor (beta chain) comes out of a study of shared clonotypes between healthy human individuals. Study information: Researchers assigned three CD4 naive, three CD4 memory, two CD8 naive and one CD8 memory plate to each donor.

Findings and caveats of the study: Inspection by rarefaction showed sorted-subset sequencing to be incomplete despite large depth. Generally, naive subsets (rather than memory subsets) showed larger estimated richness.

Deep was the level at which the assay was run. Here immunoSEQ multiplex PCR was the method, and the copy in TCRdb shows in-frame clones only, minus some. The table includes hundreds of thousands of clones, roughly 95% detected once. The CDR3 totals 14 residues. Trimming took 11 bases from V and 5 from J, leaving 22 bases between them. Germline V gene sequence: CDR1 WNHNN, CDR2 SYGVQD (reference sequence). Remarks on this clone: Its matching antigen is unknown.

Terminally differentiated effector memory CD45RA+ cells were left out of the naive CD8 fraction, which was CD45RO-negative and positively selected for CCR7. Material: naive CD8+ T cells sorted from blood. The TCR comes from a woman aged 30 to 39 in good health. The chain has TRBV10-1 and TRBJ2-7, with TRBD2 as a possible D gene (6 bases). The CDR3 DNA sequence: TGCGCCGGCGGGGATTACTCGGGACGGCACGAGCAGTACTTC. Amino acid sequence: CAGGDYSGRHEQYF.